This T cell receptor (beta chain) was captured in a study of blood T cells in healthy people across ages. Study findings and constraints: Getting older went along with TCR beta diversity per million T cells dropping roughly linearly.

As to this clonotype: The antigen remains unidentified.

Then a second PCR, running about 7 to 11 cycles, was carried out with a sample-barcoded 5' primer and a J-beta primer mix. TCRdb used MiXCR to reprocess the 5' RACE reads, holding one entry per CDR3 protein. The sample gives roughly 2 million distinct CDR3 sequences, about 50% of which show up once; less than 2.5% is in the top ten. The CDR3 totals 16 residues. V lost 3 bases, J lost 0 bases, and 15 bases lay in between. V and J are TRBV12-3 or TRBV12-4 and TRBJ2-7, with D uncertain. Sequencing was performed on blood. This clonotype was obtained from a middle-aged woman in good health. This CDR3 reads CASSFLDTFSSYEQYF. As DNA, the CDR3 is TGTGCCAGCAGTTTCCTTGACACCTTCAGCTCCTACGAGCAGTACTTC.